Described below is a single TCR beta chain sequence and its context. Its binding antigen is unknown. Per-base quality was not reported, and no clone a single base away is much larger than it. The collaborating institutions used their own protocols to collect whole blood in K2EDTA tubes. Collaborator samples were shipped for TCRbeta analysis as frozen whole blood, isolated PBMCs, or DNA extracted from either sample type. The CDR3 runs 14 residues from the cysteine to the phenylalanine. The kept DNA is CDR3 alone, 42 bases in frame from the first base. CDR1 and CDR2, per the germline V gene, are SGHRS and YFSETQ. V gives up 0 bases and J gives up 7 bases, and the segment between their germline ends measures 11 bases. The data were taken from a study of blood T cell repertoires in COVID-19 (dated by TCRdb to the early 2020s). For the study in its entirety: Collaborator samples came from the United States, Italy and Spain and covered acute and convalescent phases of COVID-19. The prospective study material was composed of cDNA or gDNA derived from T cells, B-cell-depleted T cells, or PBMCs. Subjects who had been exposed to COVID-19, were actively infected with it, or had recovered from it provided the deeply sampled blood TCRbeta repertoires that made up the dataset. The repertoires were released in a freely available public database meant as a resource for research on the immune response to SARS-CoV-2. Samples came from the ongoing ImmuneRACE study (first 160 participants) plus 1,254 subjects from 6 global collaborators. Nearly every sample came with metadata listing a de-identified subject ID, COVID-19 status, age in years and sex. Where available, HLA class I and class II types were taken from metadata supplied by the sample provider and were not determined by assay-based typing. Overall study results and their limits: The amount of clinical and demographic metadata varied by source and participant and was provided uncurated.

TCRbeta CDR3 regions were amplified from genomic DNA by means of the immunoSEQ Assay, a bias-controlled multiplex PCR. Concerning the study's data processing: Nucleated cell counts per sample were estimated from amplification of reference gene primers within the assay. To quantify the absolute abundance of each unique TCRbeta CDR3 rearrangement, sequence reads were collapsed and filtered. Productive Simpson clonality was computed per sample as the square root of Simpson's diversity index over productive rearrangements. TCRdb re-hosts the immuneACCESS table, in-frame sequences only. Its copies lack some clones; in the studies checked, an unresolved V gene accounts for under half of them, and the cause for the rest is not known. V, J and clone size are taken as reported in that table, and D and trimming were inferred from the DNA itself. The sample table shows around 160,000 clones, and around four fifths are seen once. The ten most abundant clones make up about 3.2% of the sample.

This chain is built from TRBV5-1 and TRBJ2-4, with no confident D gene call. This clonotype originated in a woman aged 40 to 50 with active or convalescent COVID-19. The sequencing sample was made of peripheral blood. The sequenced DNA is TGCGCCAGCAGCTTGGCCGCGAGCGCGAACATTCAGTACTTC. It encodes CASSLAASANIQYF.